These T cell receptor beta chains were read from a single sample in a study of CD8 T cells in Susac syndrome. TCRdb re-analysed the immunoSEQ multiplex PCR reads in MiXCR, keeping a single row per CDR3 protein. This sample has 200,000 to 250,000 distinct CDR3 sequences, with 90% to 95% found just once. Sample: CD4+ T cells from PBMCs. The receptors here all came from a human donor with multiple sclerosis. CDR3s include the opening cysteine and the closing phenylalanine or tryptophan. The order of the fields is D gene, clone size, J gene, V gene, CDR3 protein, CDR3 DNA. A D gene is named only where the DNA matches it firmly. Clone size is stated in some rows and not others, as once, few, many or a class when expanded.

>-|-|TRBJ1-3|TRBV19
CASRMRGSSTGNTIYF
TGTGCCAGTAGAATGCGGGGTAGTTCGACTGGAAACACCATATATTTT
>-|-|TRBJ2-5|TRBV6-2/TRBV6-3
CASKRDNQETQTQYF
TGTGCCAGCAAACGGGACAACCAAGAGACCCAGACCCAGTACTTC
>-|-|TRBJ2-3|TRBV24-1
CATSEGLGTTDTQYF
TGTGCCACCAGTGAAGGGTTGGGCACCACAGATACGCAGTATTTT
>-|-|TRBJ1-5|TRBV19
CASSILTGPQHF
TGTGCCAGTAGTATCTTGACGGGGCCCCAGCATTTT
>TRBD1|once|TRBJ2-5|TRBV5-1
CASSLDGTGQETQYF
TGCGCCAGCAGCTTGGACGGGACAGGCCAAGAGACCCAGTACTTC
>TRBD1|-|TRBJ2-3|TRBV14
CASSEGAPSTDTQYF
TGTGCCAGCAGCGAGGGGGCCCCTAGCACAGATACGCAGTATTTT
>TRBD1|-|TRBJ2-2|TRBV10-3
CATRTGTAGELFF
TGTGCCACCAGGACAGGGACCGCCGGGGAGCTGTTTTTT
>TRBD2|-|TRBJ2-2|TRBV5-6
CASSPGTSGVEELFF
TGTGCCAGCAGCCCGGGGACTAGCGGGGTTGAGGAGCTGTTTTTT
>-|-|TRBJ2-2|TRBV3-1
CASSQELAGELFF
TGTGCCAGCAGCCAAGAATTGGCCGGGGAGCTGTTTTTT
>-|-|TRBJ1-6|TRBV12-3/TRBV12-4
CASSLRGADNSPLHF
TGTGCCAGCAGTTTGCGGGGGGCAGATAATTCACCCCTCCACTTT
>-|-|TRBJ1-2|TRBV3-1
CASSGYLYGYTF
TGTGCCAGCAGCGGCTACTTATATGGCTACACCTTC
>-|-|TRBJ2-2|TRBV10-3
CAISEAQVNTGELFF
TGTGCCATCAGTGAGGCACAGGTGAACACCGGGGAGCTGTTTTTT
>TRBD2|few|TRBJ2-3|TRBV28
CASSLTSGGADTQYF
TGTGCCAGCAGTTTGACTAGCGGGGGGGCAGATACGCAGTATTTT
>-|-|TRBJ1-2|TRBV18
CASSPRREPNYGYTF
TGTGCCAGCTCACCACGGCGAGAACCTAACTATGGCTACACCTTC
>-|few|TRBJ2-1|TRBV24-1
CATSRGYNEQFF
TGTGCCACCAGCCGGGGATACAATGAGCAGTTCTTC
>-|-|TRBJ2-3|TRBV4-1
CASSQEFAGQGSTDTQYF
TGCGCCAGCAGCCAAGAGTTCGCGGGGCAGGGGAGCACAGATACGCAGTATTTT